This TCR beta chain was sequenced for a study of T cell repertoires in cytomegalovirus infection. Study-wide results and limits: Dominating the ex vivo response were HLA-C-restricted CMV-specific TCR beta clonotypes.

Germline V gene lookup returns CDR1 SGHRS and CDR2 YFSETQ. The CDR3 contains 16 residues. V gave up 4 bases and J gave up 8 bases; unmatched junction bases: 15. Worth noting for this clonotype: Antigen unknown.

TCRdb itself ran the reads through MiXCR, one entry per CDR3 protein. The data show about 700,000 distinct CDR3 sequences, around 30% seen once. The rearrangement links TRBV5-1 to TRBJ1-2, with 9 bases that match TRBD1. The input for sequencing was cultured PBMCs, taken from culture after CMV antigen stimulation. This sequence was found in a human donor in good health (CMV status not recorded). Some clones in this sample may be carry-over from other donors' samples. The chain's CDR3 is CASSTSNPGQGDGYTF. CDR3 bases: TGCGCCAGCAGCACGTCAAACCCGGGACAGGGAGACGGCTACACCTTC.